The TCR beta chain under discussion was sequenced for a study of T-cell memory formation after mild COVID-19 (dated by TCRdb to the early 2020s). Looking at the study overall: Most TCR sequence clusters were specific to one of the two donors. In a couple of donors, T-cell clones that expanded and contracted after mild COVID-19 were tracked by sequencing TCRalpha and TCRbeta repertoires over time. The cohort was made up of two young adult volunteers, one female and one male, who were previously healthy.

Ficoll-Paque density gradient centrifugation was used to isolate PBMCs. This clonotype was detected a few times. The clone's antigen remains unknown. One base away there is no much larger clone; base qualities are not given. General conclusions and limits of the study: Some responding clones were detected in pre-infection memory, which suggested that pre-existing cross-reactive memory T cells had joined the SARS-CoV-2 response. Contracting CD4+ clones were found mainly in CM and EM memory subsets, while CD8+ clones were enriched in EMRA. Balanced CD4/CD8 phenotypes were observed for clones contracting from day 15 to 85, whereas a bias towards CD4+ was observed for a second wave of clones expanding from day 15 to 37. The study covered only a couple of mild cases, and larger cohorts including severe cases with pre-infection samples were considered necessary. Whether the second-wave clones peaking on day 37 were SARS-CoV-2 specific was not confirmed.

The germline V gene (reference sequence) specifies DFQATT as CDR1 and SNEGSKA as CDR2. From the cysteine up to the phenylalanine, the CDR3 has a length of 14 residues. Just the 42-base CDR3 DNA is kept, in frame starting at base 1. V loses 5 bases at its end and J loses 1 base; junction bases beyond the gene matches: 8. The sequencing machine was an Illumina NovaSeq 6000. TCRalpha and TCRbeta cDNA libraries were constructed by 5'RACE with constant-segment primers, with sample barcodes and unique molecular identifiers being introduced. RNA was extracted from every sample with Trizol reagent. The libraries were amplified in two PCR steps, and the second step added a second sample barcode and Illumina TruSeq adapters. Libraries were sequenced on an Illumina NovaSeq with 2 x 150 bp paired-end reads. In the authors' own workflow: With migec v1.2.7, reads were demultiplexed and then collapsed into UMI-guided consensus sequences. Using mixcr v2.1.11, UMI consensuses were aligned to TRA and TRB V and J templates and then assembled into clonotypes. A clonotype was counted as expanded or contracted only if both edgeR and NoisET called the change significant, with noise models trained on biological replicates. edgeR calls used a false discovery rate-adjusted p below 0.01 and a log2 fold-change threshold of 1. As an exploratory analysis of dynamics, max-normalized trajectories of the 1000 most abundant clonotypes were examined with PCA combined with hierarchical clustering. Each responding clone was given a CD4 or CD8 phenotype based on the CD4+ and CD8+ repertoires, which had been sequenced separately. The raw public data were reprocessed by TCRdb itself: fastp quality trimming at Q25, MiXCR clonotype calling, in-frame beta chains only. Each record represents a unique CDR3 protein, reported with the most common genes and DNA among its rows. Clone size and V and J calls follow TCRdb, not the original study. Present in this sample are about 250,000 distinct CDR3 sequences, 15% to 17% of which were seen just once. The ten largest clones represent 2% to 2.5% of the sample.

The receptor comes from an adult woman who had mild COVID-19 (a few samples of this study predate the infection). The sample titles of this study are shuffled in the database, so cell type and time point are left out; the donor was told from shared clones. The source material was PBMCs or a T cell subset sorted from them (not recorded which). The rearranged chain carries TRBV20-1 and TRBJ2-7, with 7 bases in between that match TRBD1. The DNA reads as follows: TGCAGTGCTCCAGACAGGGTTAAATCCTACGAGCAGTACTTC. Protein translation: CSAPDRVKSYEQYF.